One sample yielded the 19 T cell receptor beta chains listed below, sequenced in a study of T cell repertoires in cytomegalovirus infection. TCRdb reprocessed the reads with MiXCR, giving one entry per CDR3 protein. The sample holds some 180,000 distinct CDR3 sequences, 17% seen once. Material for sequencing was CD8+ T cells from PBMCs. These receptors were obtained from a human donor in good health (CMV status not recorded). Some clones in this sample may be carry-over from other donors' samples.

This clonotype was detected only a few times. The rearrangement links TRBV4-3 to TRBJ2-6, with no clear D. CDR1 LGHNA and CDR2 YSLEER come from the germline V gene. The CDR3 has 17 residues. V lost 1 base and J lost 3, with 13 bases in between. The CDR3 is CASSQVGMPGGANVLTF. Written as DNA, the CDR3 is TGCGCCAGCAGCCAAGTGGGGATGCCTGGTGGGGCCAACGTCCTGACTTTC.

The chain carries TRBV4-2 and TRBJ2-5, with D possibly being TRBD1 (5 bases). Germline loops: CDR1 LGHNA, CDR2 YNFKEQ. V lost 0 bases to trimming and J lost 4 bases, with 15 bases between them. The CDR3 contains 16 residues. Written as DNA, the CDR3 is TGTGCCAGCAGCCAAGATGTTACAAGGGGCCGAGAGACCCAGTACTTC. Its protein is CASSQDVTRGRETQYF.

The chain employs TRBV6-2 or TRBV6-3 and TRBJ2-2; D is unresolved. The ends were cut back, 2 bases at V and 7 bases at J, with 11 bases in the middle. Germline V gene lookup returns CDR1 MNHEY and CDR2 SVGEGT. This CDR3 comprises 14 residues. The chain's CDR3 is CASSYAPENGELFF. The CDR3, as DNA: TGTGCCAGCAGTTACGCCCCCGAAAACGGGGAGCTGTTTTTT.

The chain employs TRBV27 and TRBJ2-4; 7 nucleotides agree with TRBD2. The CDR3 runs to 11 residues. The ends lost 6 bases at V and 8 bases at J; junction bases unmatched: 1. In germline, CDR1 is MNHEY, CDR2 SMNVEV (reference sequence). The CDR3 DNA sequence: TGTGCCAGCAGGGCGGGGGACATTCAGTACTTC. This translates into CASRAGDIQYF.

The rearrangement links TRBV7-9 to TRBJ1-5; D gene unclear. Looked up from germline, CDR1 is SEHNR and CDR2 is FQNEAQ (reference sequence). With 6 bases removed from V and 0 bases from J, the gap between germline ends came to 9 bases. The CDR3 runs to 14 residues. This chain's CDR3 is CASSFSYSNQPQHF. As DNA, the CDR3 is TGTGCCAGCAGTTTCTCCTATAGCAATCAGCCCCAGCATTTT. The variable domain in full, completed from reference TRBV7-9 and TRBJ1-5, reads DTGVSQNPRHKITKRGQNVTFRCDPISEHNRLYWYRQTLGQGPEFLTYFQNEAQLEKSRLLSDRFSAERPKGSFSTLEIQRTEQGDSAMYLCASSFSYSNQPQHFGDGTRLSIL.

The gene calls are TRBV29-1 and TRBJ2-7; TRBD1 agrees at 8 bases. Germline V gene lookup returns CDR1 SQVTM and CDR2 ANQGSEA. Trimming at V came to 4 bases and at J to 7 bases, leaving 12 bases not matched to a gene. This CDR3 has 14 residues. The DNA of the CDR3 is TGCAGCGTTGGTGCTAGGACAGGGCCTCGGGAGCAGTACTTC. Residues: CSVGARTGPREQYF.

The V and J genes are TRBV7-8 and TRBJ2-5; D remains ambiguous. Trimming took 3 bases from V and 2 from J, leaving 10 bases between them. This CDR3 region has 14 residues. CDR1 SGHVS and CDR2 FQNEAQ come from the germline V gene. The CDR3 nucleotides are TGTGCCAGCAGCTTTGAGTACGGGCAAGAGACCCAGTACTTC. It is translated as CASSFEYGQETQYF.

The chain recombines TRBV6-2 or TRBV6-3 with TRBJ2-1; TRBD1 matches 12 bases. The trim removed 2 bases at V and 6 bases at J, leaving 8 bases unmatched. CDR1 MNHEY and CDR2 SVGEGT come from the germline V gene. The CDR3 consists of 17 residues. The DNA for the CDR3 is TGTGCCAGCAGTTACATCCCGGGACAGGGGGCATTCAATGAGCAGTTCTTC. This gives the protein CASSYIPGQGAFNEQFF.

This clonotype was seen a handful of times. The chain has TRBV4-1 and TRBJ1-5, with D tentatively TRBD1 (5 bases). V was cut by 2 bases and J by 6 bases, with 8 bases left in between. Germline-derived CDR1 and CDR2 are MGHRA and YSYEKL. CDR3 size: 13 residues. The CDR3 DNA reads as TGCGCCAGCAGCCAAAAGGGACTTCAGCCCCAGCATTTT. This translates into CASSQKGLQPQHF.

This clonotype was seen a handful of times. V usage is TRBV6-2 or TRBV6-3 and J usage is TRBJ2-5; D is ambiguous. Germline CDR1 and CDR2: MNHEY and SVGEGT. This CDR3 region has 15 residues. Trimming pared 2 bases from V and 2 bases from J, leaving 12 bases between. CDR3 loop: CASSYGPGRQETQYF. The CDR3 DNA sequence: TGTGCCAGCAGTTACGGACCAGGCCGTCAAGAGACCCAGTACTTC.

The V call is TRBV20-1, the J call TRBJ2-7; possible D gene TRBD2, 6 bases. V was shortened by 0 bases and J by 4 bases, with 7 bases between the two germline ends. CDR1 and CDR2 (germline): DFQATT, SNEGSKA (reference sequence). The CDR3 has 12 amino acids. CDR3 nucleotides: TGCAGTGCTAGAGACGGAGGGTACGAGCAGTACTTC. Encoded protein: CSARDGGYEQYF.

This clonotype has only a few counts. J is TRBJ2-2 and V is TRBV7-9, with a possible D match to TRBD1 (5 bases). This CDR3 region has 14 residues. V was cut by 6 bases and J by 4 bases, with 12 bases left in between. Germline CDR1 reads SEHNR; CDR2 reads FQNEAQ (reference sequence). CDR3 protein: CASSPIQATGELFF. CDR3 nucleotides: TGTGCCAGCAGTCCTATACAGGCCACCGGGGAGCTGTTTTTT.

The table lists this clonotype with a few counts. The chain is built from TRBV7-8 and TRBJ2-7; D gene uncertain. This CDR3 comprises 15 residues. Trimming took 3 bases from V and 5 from J, leaving 17 bases between them. The germline V gene has CDR1 SGHVS and CDR2 FQNEAQ. Here the CDR3 DNA reads TGTGCCAGCAGCTTGTACCGGGCAGAAGTCCACGAGCAGTACTTC. Amino acids: CASSLYRAEVHEQYF.

CDR3 in amino acids: CASDRGGGYTF. The DNA of the CDR3 is TGTGCCAGTGACAGGGGAGGCGGCTACACCTTC. The chain recombines TRBV12-3 or TRBV12-4 with TRBJ1-2; 8 bases match TRBD1. The CDR3 covers 11 residues. The V gene end was trimmed by 9 bases and the J gene end by 8 bases; junction bases not matched to a gene: 5.

This chain connects TRBV12-3 or TRBV12-4 to TRBJ2-7, with 9 positions matching TRBD1. This CDR3 contains 14 residues. The trim removed 5 bases at V and 3 bases at J, leaving 5 bases unmatched. The DNA for the CDR3 is TGTGCCAGCAGTGGGGGGACAGGGCACTACGAGCAGTACTTC. As protein: CASSGGTGHYEQYF.

The CDR3 region has the DNA TGCAGTGCTAGAGACGCCGGGAGGCACTCCTACAATGAGCAGTTCTTC. Protein product: CSARDAGRHSYNEQFF. The V gene is TRBV20-1, the J gene TRBJ2-1; 7 bases are a match to TRBD2. Germline CDR1 and CDR2: DFQATT and SNEGSKA (reference sequence). The J segment lost 0 bases and the V segment lost 0 bases, leaving 5 bases of the junction unmatched. The CDR3 is 16 amino acids.

The chain combines TRBV6-5 with TRBJ1-2, with 9 bases identical to TRBD1. The CDR3 has 15 amino acids. V gave up 6 bases and J gave up 5 bases; unmatched junction bases: 10. CDR1 and CDR2 (germline): MNHEY, SVGAGI. CDR3 loop: CASSPPTGGGYGYTF. CDR3 bases: TGTGCCAGCAGCCCCCCTACAGGGGGCGGTTATGGCTACACCTTC.

The V call is TRBV10-1, the J call TRBJ2-1; 9 bases match TRBD1. The germline gives CDR1 WNHNN, CDR2 SYGVQD (reference sequence). The CDR3 contains 14 residues. The trim removed 4 bases at V and 7 bases at J, leaving 5 bases unmatched. The CDR3 region is CASSVGQGENEQFF. The CDR3 nucleotides read TGCGCCAGCAGTGTGGGACAGGGAGAGAATGAGCAGTTCTTC.

This clonotype came up a few times. The chain recombines TRBV20-1 with TRBJ1-2; TRBD1 aligns across 9 bases. The CDR3 runs 18 residues. In germline, CDR1 is DFQATT, CDR2 SNEGSKA (reference sequence). J lost 5 bases, V lost 0 bases, and 16 bases had no gene match. Here the CDR3 reads CSARDTLWGQGLSYGYTF. The CDR3 DNA reads TGCAGTGCTAGAGATACCTTGTGGGGACAGGGACTTTCTTATGGCTACACCTTC.